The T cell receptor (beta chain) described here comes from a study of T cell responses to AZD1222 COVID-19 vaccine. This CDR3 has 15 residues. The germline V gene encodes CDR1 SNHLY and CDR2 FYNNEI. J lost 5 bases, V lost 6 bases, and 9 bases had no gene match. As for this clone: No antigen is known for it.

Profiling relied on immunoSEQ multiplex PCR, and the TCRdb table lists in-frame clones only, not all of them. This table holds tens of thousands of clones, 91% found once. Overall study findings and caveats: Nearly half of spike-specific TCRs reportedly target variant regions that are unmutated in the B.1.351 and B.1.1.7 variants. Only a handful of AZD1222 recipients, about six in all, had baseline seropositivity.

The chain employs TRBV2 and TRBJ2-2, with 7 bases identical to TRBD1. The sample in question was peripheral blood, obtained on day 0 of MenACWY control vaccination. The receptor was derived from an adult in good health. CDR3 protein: CASSLTGFGTGELFF. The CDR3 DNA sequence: TGTGCCAGCAGCCTGACAGGGTTTGGGACCGGGGAGCTGTTTTTT.